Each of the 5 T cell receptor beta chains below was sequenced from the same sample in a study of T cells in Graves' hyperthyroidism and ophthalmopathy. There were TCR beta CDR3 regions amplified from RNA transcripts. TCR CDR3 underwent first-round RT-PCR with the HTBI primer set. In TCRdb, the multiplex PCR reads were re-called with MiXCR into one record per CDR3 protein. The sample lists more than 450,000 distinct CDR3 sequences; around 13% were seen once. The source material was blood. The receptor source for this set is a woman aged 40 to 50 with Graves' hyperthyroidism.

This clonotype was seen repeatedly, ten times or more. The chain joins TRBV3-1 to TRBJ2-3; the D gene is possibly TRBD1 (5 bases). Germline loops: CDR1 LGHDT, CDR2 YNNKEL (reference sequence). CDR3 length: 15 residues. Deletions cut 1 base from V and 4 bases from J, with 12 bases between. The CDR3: CASSQGTGRSDTQYF. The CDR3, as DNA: TGTGCCAGCAGCCAAGGAACAGGCCGGTCAGATACGCAGTATTTT.

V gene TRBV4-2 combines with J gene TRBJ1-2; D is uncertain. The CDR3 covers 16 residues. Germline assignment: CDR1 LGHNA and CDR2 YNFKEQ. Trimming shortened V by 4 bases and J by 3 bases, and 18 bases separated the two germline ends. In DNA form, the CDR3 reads TGTGCCAGCAGCCCGCTAGGCGTTGGGTTCGACTATGGCTACACCTTC. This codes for CASSPLGVGFDYGYTF.

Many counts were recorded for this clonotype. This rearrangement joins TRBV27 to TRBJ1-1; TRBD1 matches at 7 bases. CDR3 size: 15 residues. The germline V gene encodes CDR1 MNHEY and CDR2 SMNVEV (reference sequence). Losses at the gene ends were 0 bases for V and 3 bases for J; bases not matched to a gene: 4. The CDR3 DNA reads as TGTGCCAGCAGTTTATCACGACAGGGATACACTGAAGCTTTCTTT. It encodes CASSLSRQGYTEAFF.

CDR3 amino acids: CASSIAGQGKTQYF. In nucleotides, the CDR3 is TGTGCCAGTAGTATCGCAGGCCAGGGGAAGACCCAGTACTTC. The chain uses TRBV19 and TRBJ2-5, with a tentative D call TRBD1 (6 bases). This CDR3 comprises 14 residues. The ends were cut back, 3 bases at V and 6 bases at J, with 14 bases in the middle. The germline gives CDR1 LNHDA, CDR2 SQIVND (reference sequence).

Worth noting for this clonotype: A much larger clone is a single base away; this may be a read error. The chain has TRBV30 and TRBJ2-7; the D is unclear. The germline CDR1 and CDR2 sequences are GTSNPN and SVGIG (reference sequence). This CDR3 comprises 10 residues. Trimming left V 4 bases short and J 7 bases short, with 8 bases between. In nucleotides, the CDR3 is TGTGCCTGGAACAGCGATGAGCAGTACTTC. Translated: CAWNSDEQYF.